A selection of T cell receptor beta chains follows, all from one sample in a study of Graves' ophthalmopathy and Graves' hyperthyroidism. TCRdb re-analysed the multiplex PCR reads in MiXCR, keeping a single row per CDR3 protein. Found here are around 400,000 distinct CDR3 sequences, around a fifth of them singletons; the top ten hold more than 2.5%. Sequenced: peripheral blood. The receptors here all came from a woman aged 18 to 35 with stable Graves' hyperthyroidism. Each CDR3 is given with its conserved first and last residue. Each record gives: V gene, clone size, D gene, J gene, CDR3 DNA, CDR3 protein. D genes are given only for firm matches. Rows may omit the clone size; those that give it use once, few, many or a size class.

TRBV20-1,NA,TRBD1,TRBJ2-7,TGCAGTGCTACGCCCCGGACAGGGTGGGATTACGAGCAGTACTTC,CSATPRTGWDYEQYF
TRBV20-1,many,NA,TRBJ1-1,TGCAGTGCTAGTTGGGGGGATATCACTGAAGCTTTCTTT,CSASWGDITEAFF
TRBV7-2,many,TRBD2,TRBJ2-4,TGTGCCAGCAGCTTAGCGCTAGCGGAGATAGCCAAAAACATTCAGTACTTC,CASSLALAEIAKNIQYF
TRBV20-1,many,TRBD2,TRBJ2-5,TGCAGTGCTAGGGACCTAGCGGGAGGGCCCCAAGAGACCCAGTACTTC,CSARDLAGGPQETQYF
TRBV10-1,NA,NA,TRBJ1-1,TGCGCCAGCAGTCCTTTCCTAGGGGCGGGCACTGAAGCTTTCTTT,CASSPFLGAGTEAFF
TRBV7-3,NA,NA,TRBJ2-2,TGTGCCAGCAGCTTCGGGACGGCGAACACCGGGGAGCTGTTTTTT,CASSFGTANTGELFF
TRBV6-5,many,NA,TRBJ2-5,TGTGCCAGCAGTTACTCGTCAGGGGCCGAATTAGGGACCCAGTACTTC,CASSYSSGAELGTQYF
TRBV6-1,NA,TRBD1,TRBJ2-2,TGTGCCACACCGACAGGGCTGAACACCGGAGAGCTGTTTTTT,CATPTGLNTGELFF
TRBV12-3/TRBV12-4,many,NA,TRBJ1-2,TGTGCCAGCAGCCCCGCCGATTTCTATGGCTACACCTTC,CASSPADFYGYTF
TRBV7-9,many,NA,TRBJ2-7,TGTGCCAGCAGCTTACTAGCGACGACCTACGAGCAGTACTTC,CASSLLATTYEQYF
TRBV18,NA,NA,TRBJ2-2,TGTGCCAGCTCACTGACAGCGGAAACGGGTACCGGGGAGCTGTTTTTT,CASSLTAETGTGELFF
TRBV5-1,many,NA,TRBJ2-2,TGCGCCAGCAGCTTGGGTACTCTCTATAACACCGGGGAGCTGTTTTTT,CASSLGTLYNTGELFF
TRBV9,many,NA,TRBJ2-6,TGTGCCAGCAGCTCGCCCTTAAGAGCTGGGGCCAACGTCCTGACTTTC,CASSSPLRAGANVLTF
TRBV29-1,NA,NA,TRBJ2-5,TGCAGCGTTTTGAGCCCCCAAGAGACCCAGTACTTC,CSVLSPQETQYF
TRBV11-1,many,NA,TRBJ1-1,TGTGCCAGCAGCAAAGACAGAGATGAAGCTTTCTTT,CASSKDRDEAFF
TRBV4-1,many,NA,TRBJ2-4,TGCGCCAGCAACGAGGGGAAAATTCTAGCCAAAAACATTCAGTACTTC,CASNEGKILAKNIQYF
TRBV29-1,many,NA,TRBJ1-6,TGCAGCGCCCGGACAGATAATTCACCCCTCCACTTT,CSARTDNSPLHF
TRBV24-1,NA,TRBD1,TRBJ2-2,TGTGCCACCGGTGACGGGACAGGGGACGAGCTGTGTTTT,CATGDGTGDELCF
TRBV12-3/TRBV12-4,many,TRBD1,TRBJ1-2,TGTGCCAGCAGCTCCGGGACAGGGCGCTACACCTTC,CASSSGTGRYTF
TRBV6-2/TRBV6-3,many,NA,TRBJ1-5,TGTGCCAGCAGTTACGGGAGGGGCAGGACTGATAGCAATCAGCCCCAGCATTTT,CASSYGRGRTDSNQPQHF
TRBV28,many,NA,TRBJ1-1,TGTGCCAGCAGTTCGGGAGGGAACACTGAAGCTTTCTTT,CASSSGGNTEAFF
TRBV6-4,NA,NA,TRBJ1-1,TGTGCCAGCAGTGACGGAGGGGAGAACACTGAAGCTTTCTTT,CASSDGGENTEAFF
TRBV11-2,many,NA,TRBJ1-6,TGTGCCAGCAGCTCGGACGGGATTTTATATTCACCCCTCCACTTT,CASSSDGILYSPLHF
TRBV7-8,many,TRBD1,TRBJ1-5,TGTGCCAGCAGCTCCGTTCGGACAGGATTTAGCAATCAGCCCCAGCATTTT,CASSSVRTGFSNQPQHF